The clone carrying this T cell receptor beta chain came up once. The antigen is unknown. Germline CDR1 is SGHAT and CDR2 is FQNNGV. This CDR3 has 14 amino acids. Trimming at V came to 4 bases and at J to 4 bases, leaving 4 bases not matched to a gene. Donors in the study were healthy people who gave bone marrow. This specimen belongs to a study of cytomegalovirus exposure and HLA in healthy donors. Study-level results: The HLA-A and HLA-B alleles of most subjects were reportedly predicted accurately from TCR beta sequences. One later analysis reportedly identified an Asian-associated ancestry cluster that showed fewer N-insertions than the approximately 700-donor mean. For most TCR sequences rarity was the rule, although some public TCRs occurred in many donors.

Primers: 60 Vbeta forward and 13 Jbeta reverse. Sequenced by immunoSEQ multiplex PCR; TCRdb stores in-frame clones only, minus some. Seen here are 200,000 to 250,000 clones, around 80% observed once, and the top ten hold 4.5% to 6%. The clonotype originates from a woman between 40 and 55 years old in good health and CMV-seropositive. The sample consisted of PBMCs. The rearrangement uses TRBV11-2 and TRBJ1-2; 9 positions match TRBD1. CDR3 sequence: CASSSTGGSYGYTF. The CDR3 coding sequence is TGTGCCAGCAGCTCAACAGGGGGCAGCTATGGCTACACCTTC.